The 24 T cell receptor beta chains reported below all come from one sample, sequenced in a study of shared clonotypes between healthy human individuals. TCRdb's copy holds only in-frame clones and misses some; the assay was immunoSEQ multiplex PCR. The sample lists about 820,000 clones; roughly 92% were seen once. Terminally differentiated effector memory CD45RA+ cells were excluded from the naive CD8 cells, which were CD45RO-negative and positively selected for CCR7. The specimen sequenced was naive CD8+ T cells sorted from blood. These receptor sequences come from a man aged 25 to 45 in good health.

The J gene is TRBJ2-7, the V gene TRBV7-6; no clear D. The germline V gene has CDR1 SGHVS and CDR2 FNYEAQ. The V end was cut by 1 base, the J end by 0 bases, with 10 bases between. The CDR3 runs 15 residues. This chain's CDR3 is CASSLEENFSYEQYF. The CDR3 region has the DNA TGTGCCAGCAGCTTAGAAGAGAACTTCTCCTACGAGCAGTACTTC.

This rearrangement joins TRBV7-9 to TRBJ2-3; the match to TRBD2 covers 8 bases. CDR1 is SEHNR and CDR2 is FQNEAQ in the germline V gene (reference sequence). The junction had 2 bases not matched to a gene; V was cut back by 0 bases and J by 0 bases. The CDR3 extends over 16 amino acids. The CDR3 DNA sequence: TGTGCCAGCAGCTTAGCCCAGCGGGGGAGCACAGATACGCAGTATTTT. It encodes CASSLAQRGSTDTQYF.

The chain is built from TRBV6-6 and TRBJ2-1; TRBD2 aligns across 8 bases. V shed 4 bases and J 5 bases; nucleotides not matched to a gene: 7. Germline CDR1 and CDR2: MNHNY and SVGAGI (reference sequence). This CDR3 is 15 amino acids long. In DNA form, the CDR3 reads TGTGCCAGCAGTTGGGGTAGCGGGGTTGACAATGAGCAGTTCTTC. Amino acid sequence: CASSWGSGVDNEQFF.

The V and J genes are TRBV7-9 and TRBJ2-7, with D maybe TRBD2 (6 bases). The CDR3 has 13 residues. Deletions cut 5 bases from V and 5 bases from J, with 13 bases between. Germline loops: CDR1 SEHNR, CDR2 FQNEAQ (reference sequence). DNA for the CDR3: TGTGCCAGCAGCCCCCGGGGCGGGAACGAGCAGTACTTC. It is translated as CASSPRGGNEQYF.

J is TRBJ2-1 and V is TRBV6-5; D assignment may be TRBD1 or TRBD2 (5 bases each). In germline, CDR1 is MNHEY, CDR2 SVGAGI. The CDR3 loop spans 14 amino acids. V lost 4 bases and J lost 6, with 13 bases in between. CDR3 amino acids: CASSLWDGGNEQFF. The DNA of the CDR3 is TGTGCCAGCAGTTTATGGGACGGCGGCAATGAGCAGTTCTTC.

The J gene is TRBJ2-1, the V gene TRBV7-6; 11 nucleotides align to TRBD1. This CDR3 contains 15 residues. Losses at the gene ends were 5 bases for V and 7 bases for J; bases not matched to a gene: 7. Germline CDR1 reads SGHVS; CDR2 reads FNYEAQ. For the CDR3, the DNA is TGTGCCAGCAGCCTCCTGGACAGGGGGCTTAATGAGCAGTTCTTC. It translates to CASSLLDRGLNEQFF.

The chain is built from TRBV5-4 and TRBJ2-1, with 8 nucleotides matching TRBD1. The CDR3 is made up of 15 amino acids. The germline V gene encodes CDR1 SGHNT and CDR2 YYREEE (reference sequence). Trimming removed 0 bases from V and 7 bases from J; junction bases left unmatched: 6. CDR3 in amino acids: CASSLVATGENEQFF. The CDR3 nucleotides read TGTGCCAGCAGCTTGGTAGCGACAGGGGAAAATGAGCAGTTCTTC.

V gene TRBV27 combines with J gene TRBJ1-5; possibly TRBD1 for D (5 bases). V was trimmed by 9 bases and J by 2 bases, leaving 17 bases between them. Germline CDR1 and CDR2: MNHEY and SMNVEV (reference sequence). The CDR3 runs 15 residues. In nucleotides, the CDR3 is TGTGCCAGTGCTATAAGGGGTGCGGGCAATCAGCCCCAGCATTTT. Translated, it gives CASAIRGAGNQPQHF.

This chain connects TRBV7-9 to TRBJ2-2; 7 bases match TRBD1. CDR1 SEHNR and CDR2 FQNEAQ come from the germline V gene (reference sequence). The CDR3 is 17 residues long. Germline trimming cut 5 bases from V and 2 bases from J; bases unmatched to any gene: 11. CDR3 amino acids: CASSILGQQRNTGELFF. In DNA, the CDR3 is TGTGCCAGCAGCATCCTGGGACAGCAGAGAAACACCGGGGAGCTGTTTTTT.

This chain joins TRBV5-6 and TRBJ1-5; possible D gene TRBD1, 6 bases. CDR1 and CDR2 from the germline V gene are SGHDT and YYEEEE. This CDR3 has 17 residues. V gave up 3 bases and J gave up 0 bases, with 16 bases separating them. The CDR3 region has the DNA TGTGCCAGCAGCTCATGGACAGAGGGGTATAGCAATCAGCCCCAGCATTTT. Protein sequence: CASSSWTEGYSNQPQHF.

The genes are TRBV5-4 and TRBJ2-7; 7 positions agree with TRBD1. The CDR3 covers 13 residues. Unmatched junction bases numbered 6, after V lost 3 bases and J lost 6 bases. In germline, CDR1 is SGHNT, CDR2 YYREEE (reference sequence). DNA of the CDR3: TGTGCCAGCAGCTCAACAGGGGTCTCCGAGCAGTACTTC. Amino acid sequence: CASSSTGVSEQYF.

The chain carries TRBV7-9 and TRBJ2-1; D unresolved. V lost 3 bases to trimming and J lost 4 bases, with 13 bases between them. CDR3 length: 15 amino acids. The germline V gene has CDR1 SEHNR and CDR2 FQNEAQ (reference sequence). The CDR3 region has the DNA TGTGCCAGCAGCTTCGGCGGAACCCTTTACAATGAGCAGTTCTTC. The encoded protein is CASSFGGTLYNEQFF.

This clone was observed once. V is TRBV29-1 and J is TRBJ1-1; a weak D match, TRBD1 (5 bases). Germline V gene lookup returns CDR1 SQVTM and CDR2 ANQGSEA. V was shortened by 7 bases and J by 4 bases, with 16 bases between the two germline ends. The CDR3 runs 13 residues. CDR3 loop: CSAGGWGGTEAFF. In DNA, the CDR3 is TGCAGCGCTGGGGGTTGGGGTGGCACTGAAGCTTTCTTT.

The CDR3 DNA reads TGCGCCAGCAGTGAGTCGGTCGTGAGAAGCGTAGCGGGAGAAGTATACAATGAGCAGTTCTTC. Translating gives CASSESVVRSVAGEVYNEQFF. The V and J genes are TRBV10-1 and TRBJ2-1, with TRBD2 matching over 9 bases. Per the germline V gene, CDR1 is WNHNN and CDR2 is SYGVQD (reference sequence). The junction had 19 bases not matched to a gene; V was cut back by 0 bases and J by 4 bases. This CDR3 is 21 amino acids long.

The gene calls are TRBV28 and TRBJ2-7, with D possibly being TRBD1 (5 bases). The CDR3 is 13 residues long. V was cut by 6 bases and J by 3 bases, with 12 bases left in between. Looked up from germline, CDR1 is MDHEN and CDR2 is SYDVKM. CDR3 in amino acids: CASSLWGNYEQYF. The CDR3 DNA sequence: TGTGCCAGCAGCCTTTGGGGCAACTACGAGCAGTACTTC.

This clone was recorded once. CDR3 region: CASSGGQGISSYEQYF. DNA of the CDR3: TGTGCCAGCAGTGGGGGACAGGGAATAAGCTCCTACGAGCAGTACTTC. The rearrangement links TRBV6-1 to TRBJ2-7, with 9 nucleotides matching TRBD1. Looked up from germline, CDR1 is MNHNS and CDR2 is SASEGT. Unmatched junction bases numbered 7, after V lost 4 bases and J lost 0 bases. This CDR3 is built from 16 residues.

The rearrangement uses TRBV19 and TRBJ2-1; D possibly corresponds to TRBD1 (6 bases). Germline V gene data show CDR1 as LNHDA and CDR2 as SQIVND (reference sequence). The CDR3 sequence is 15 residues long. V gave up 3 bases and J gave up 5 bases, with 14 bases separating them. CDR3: CASSIFGQSNNEQFF. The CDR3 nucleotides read TGTGCCAGTAGTATTTTCGGACAGTCCAACAATGAGCAGTTCTTC.

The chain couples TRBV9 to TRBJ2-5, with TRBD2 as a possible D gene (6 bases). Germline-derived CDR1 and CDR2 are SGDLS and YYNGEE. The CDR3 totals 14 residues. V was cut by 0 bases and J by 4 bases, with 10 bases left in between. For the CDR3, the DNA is TGTGCCAGCAGCGTAGTGGGCGGGACAGAGACCCAGTACTTC. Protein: CASSVVGGTETQYF.

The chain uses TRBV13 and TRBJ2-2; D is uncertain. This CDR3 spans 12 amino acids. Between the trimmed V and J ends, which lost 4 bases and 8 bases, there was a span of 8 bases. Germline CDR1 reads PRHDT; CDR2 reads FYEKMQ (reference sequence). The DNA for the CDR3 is TGTGCCAGCAGCTCAGGATTAGGGGAGCTGTTTTTT. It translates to CASSSGLGELFF.

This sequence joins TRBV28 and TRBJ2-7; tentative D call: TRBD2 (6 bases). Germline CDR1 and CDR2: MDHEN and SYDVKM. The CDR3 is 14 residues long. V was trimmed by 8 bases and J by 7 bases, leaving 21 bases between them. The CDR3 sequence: CASGPSDGAREQYF. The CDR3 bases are TGTGCCAGCGGACCTAGCGACGGCGCCAGGGAGCAGTACTTC.

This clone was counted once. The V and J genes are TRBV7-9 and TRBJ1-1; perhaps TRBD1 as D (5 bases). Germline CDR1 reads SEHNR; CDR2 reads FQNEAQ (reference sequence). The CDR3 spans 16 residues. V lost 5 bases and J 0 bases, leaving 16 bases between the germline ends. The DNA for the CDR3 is TGTGCCAGCAGCCCTCCTAGCTCGGGACTGAACACTGAAGCTTTCTTT. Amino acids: CASSPPSSGLNTEAFF. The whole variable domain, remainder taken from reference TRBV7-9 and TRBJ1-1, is DTGVSQNPRHKITKRGQNVTFRCDPISEHNRLYWYRQTLGQGPEFLTYFQNEAQLEKSRLLSDRFSAERPKGSFSTLEIQRTEQGDSAMYLCASSPPSSGLNTEAFFGQGTRLTVV.

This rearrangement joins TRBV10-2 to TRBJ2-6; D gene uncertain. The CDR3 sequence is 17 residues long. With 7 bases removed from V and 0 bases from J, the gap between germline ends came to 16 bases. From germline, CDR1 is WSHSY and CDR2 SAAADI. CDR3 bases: TGCGCCAGCACATTAGGATCATCTAGCTCTGGGGCCAACGTCCTGACTTTC. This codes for CASTLGSSSSGANVLTF.

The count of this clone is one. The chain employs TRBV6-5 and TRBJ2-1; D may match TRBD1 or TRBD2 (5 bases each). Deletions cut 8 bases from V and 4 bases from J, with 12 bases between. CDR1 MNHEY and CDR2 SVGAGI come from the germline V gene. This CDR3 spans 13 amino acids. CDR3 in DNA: TGTGCCAGCCAGGGAGTACTTTACAATGAGCAGTTCTTC. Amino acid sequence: CASQGVLYNEQFF.

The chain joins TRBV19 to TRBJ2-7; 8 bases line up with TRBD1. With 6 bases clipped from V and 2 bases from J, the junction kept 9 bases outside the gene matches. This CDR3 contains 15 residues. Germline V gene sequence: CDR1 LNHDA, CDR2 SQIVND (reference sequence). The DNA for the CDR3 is TGTGCCAGTAGCTCAGGACAGGGTGCGACCTACGAGCAGTACTTC. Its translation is CASSSGQGATYEQYF.